This T cell receptor beta chain was retrieved from a study of lymphopenia after photon versus proton radiotherapy. Study-wide findings and caveats: A bigger post-nadir fall in TCR diversity correlated inversely with survival time in deceased patients. After the lymphocyte nadir, photon-treated repertoires showed oligoclonal expansion, especially of CD8+ Temra cells.

Method: immunoSEQ multiplex PCR; TCRdb's copy keeps in-frame clones and lacks some. The sample has about 62,000 clones, around 90% seen once. Notes on this clone: Antigen unknown.

After removal of 5 bases from V and 4 bases from J, the junction contained 5 bases not matched to a gene. Germline CDR1 reads SGHNT; CDR2 reads YYREEE (reference sequence). This CDR3 has 15 residues. This sample comprised peripheral blood, obtained from a patient treated with proton-based radiotherapy. The chain combines TRBV5-4 with TRBJ2-6, with 8 bases lining up with TRBD1. The TCR was taken from a man older than 75 with esophageal cancer. The CDR3 sequence: CASSRQGSGANVLTF. The CDR3 DNA follows: TGTGCCAGCAGTCGACAGGGGAGCGGGGCCAACGTCCTGACTTTC.